Listed below are T cell receptor beta chains from one sample, sequenced in a study of regulatory dendritic cells for organ transplantation. These TCRs' antigens remain unknown. Assay used: immunoSEQ multiplex PCR; TCRdb lists only in-frame clones, some missing. Of approximately 10,000 clones in the sample, 75% were seen once. The sample was memory CD4+ T cells from blood cultured with regulatory dendritic cells. The source of these receptors is a human donor in good health. Each CDR3 is given with its conserved first and last residue. Each record gives: V gene, CDR3 length, D gene, J gene, clone size, CDR3 protein, CDR3 DNA. D genes are given only for firm matches. Clone size is stated in some rows and not others, as once, few, many or a class when expanded.

>TRBV27|15|.|TRBJ1-3|few
CASSLMWGGGNTIYF
TGTGCCAGCAGTTTAATGTGGGGGGGTGGAAACACCATATATTTT
>TRBV6-5|15|TRBD1|TRBJ1-4|.
CASSYSGTVDEKLFF
TGTGCCAGCAGTTACTCCGGGACAGTGGATGAAAAACTGTTTTTT
>TRBV5-1|13|.|TRBJ2-3|.
CASSHGAGDTQYF
TGCGCCAGCAGTCATGGGGCAGGGGATACGCAGTATTTT
>TRBV5-1|15|.|TRBJ2-7|few
CASSQAGGPQYEQYF
TGCGCCAGCAGCCAGGCGGGCGGCCCTCAGTACGAGCAGTACTTC
>TRBV5-5|14|TRBD1|TRBJ1-5|.
CASSSGQVNQPQHF
TGTGCCAGCAGCTCGGGACAGGTTAATCAGCCCCAGCATTTT
>TRBV2|14|TRBD1|TRBJ2-5|.
CASIPDQGEETQYF
TGTGCCAGCATTCCCGACCAGGGGGAAGAGACCCAGTACTTC
>TRBV19|13|.|TRBJ1-1|few
CASSIRRNTEAFF
TGTGCCAGTAGTATACGGAGGAACACTGAAGCTTTCTTT
>TRBV29-1|14|.|TRBJ1-5|.
CSVASGGGNQPQHF
TGCAGCGTTGCCTCTGGGGGCGGTAATCAGCCCCAGCATTTT
>TRBV6-5|13|.|TRBJ1-2|.
CASRGLPGYGYTF
TGTGCCAGCAGGGGACTCCCCGGATATGGCTACACCTTC
>TRBV6-1|15|.|TRBJ1-6|once
CASSERQTDNSPLHF
TGTGCCAGCAGTGAAAGACAGACTGATAATTCACCCCTCCACTTT
>TRBV19|15|.|TRBJ2-6|.
CASSWGWSGANVLTF
TGTGCCAGTAGCTGGGGCTGGTCTGGGGCCAACGTCCTGACTTTC
>TRBV7-8|14|TRBD2|TRBJ2-5|.
CASSLTSGKETQYF
TGTGCCAGCAGCTTAACTAGCGGTAAAGAGACCCAGTACTTC
>TRBV6-5|14|.|TRBJ2-3|few
CASGVRGSTDTQYF
TGTGCCAGCGGGGTTAGGGGTAGCACAGATACGCAGTATTTT
>TRBV5-5|15|TRBD1|TRBJ2-7|.
CASSLGGTGVFEQYF
TGTGCCAGCAGCTTGGGCGGGACAGGGGTTTTCGAGCAGTACTTC
>TRBV29-1|14|TRBD1|TRBJ1-2|.
CSVTPGQGAQGYTF
TGCAGCGTCACGCCGGGACAGGGGGCACAAGGCTACACCTTC
>TRBV29-1|14|TRBD1|TRBJ2-2|.
CSVAGTGPAGELFF
TGCAGCGTTGCCGGGACAGGGCCCGCCGGGGAGCTGTTTTTT
>TRBV6-6|13|TRBD1|TRBJ1-2|.
CASSYLQGDGYTF
TGTGCCAGCAGTTACCTACAGGGGGATGGCTACACCTTC
>TRBV19|14|.|TRBJ2-3|.
CASSSRLITDTQYF
TGTGCCAGTAGTTCCCGACTCATTACAGATACGCAGTATTTT
>TRBV27|15|.|TRBJ2-3|.
CASSPWGQSTDTQYF
TGTGCCAGCAGCCCCTGGGGGCAGAGCACAGATACGCAGTATTTT
>TRBV19|15|TRBD1|TRBJ1-3|.
CASSMDRFSGNTIYF
TGTGCCAGTAGTATGGACAGGTTCTCTGGAAACACCATATATTTT
>TRBV2|15|.|TRBJ1-2|.
CASSAQGGIGYGYTF
TGTGCCAGCAGTGCGCAGGGAGGTATTGGATATGGCTACACCTTC
>TRBV7-3|11|.|TRBJ1-6|.
CASSLGEPLHF
TGTGCCAGCAGCTTAGGAGAACCCCTCCACTTT
>TRBV27|14|.|TRBJ1-2|.
CASRPPDSFYGYTF
TGTGCCAGCAGACCCCCCGACAGTTTTTATGGCTACACCTTC
>TRBV19|15|TRBD1|TRBJ2-4|.
CASSIQGTEKNIQYF
TGTGCCAGTAGTATACAAGGGACAGAGAAAAACATTCAGTACTTC
>TRBV10-3|13|.|TRBJ2-3|few
CAISESGPDTQYF
TGTGCCATCAGTGAGTCGGGGCCAGATACGCAGTATTTT
>TRBV6-5|15|.|TRBJ2-3|.
CASSYSRVSTDTQYF
TGTGCCAGCAGTTACTCGAGGGTGAGCACAGATACGCAGTATTTT
>TRBV2|14|.|TRBJ2-6|.
CASSGEAGANVLTF
TGTGCCAGCAGTGGGGAGGCCGGGGCCAACGTCCTGACTTTC
>TRBV4-2|16|TRBD1|TRBJ2-3|.
CASSQVGGQGADTQYF
TGTGCCAGCAGCCAAGTGGGAGGACAGGGCGCAGATACGCAGTATTTT
>TRBV15|15|.|TRBJ1-4|.
CATSRDWASNEKLFF
TGTGCCACCAGCAGAGATTGGGCCAGTAATGAAAAACTGTTTTTT
>TRBV10-3|15|TRBD2|TRBJ2-7|.
CAISENSGGARRQYF
TGTGCCATCAGTGAGAATAGCGGGGGGGCCAGAAGGCAGTACTTC
>TRBV7-9|15|.|TRBJ1-2|few
CASSLANAGDYGYTF
TGTGCCAGCAGCTTAGCAAATGCAGGGGACTATGGCTACACCTTC
>TRBV19|14|.|TRBJ2-1|.
CASSILFQSNEQFF
TGTGCCAGTAGTATACTTTTCCAGTCTAATGAGCAGTTCTTC
>TRBV4-1|17|.|TRBJ1-5|.
CASSPAGDAVDLQPQHF
TGCGCCAGCAGCCCCGCGGGGGACGCGGTAGATCTTCAGCCCCAGCATTTT
>TRBV5-1|15|TRBD1|TRBJ2-7|once
CASSFESGGSYEQYF
TGCGCCAGCAGCTTTGAGTCAGGGGGTTCCTACGAGCAGTACTTC
>TRBV11-3|12|.|TRBJ2-7|.
CASSHRAGEQYF
TGTGCCAGCAGCCACAGGGCGGGCGAGCAGTACTTC
>TRBV10-3|14|TRBD1|TRBJ1-2|.
CAISGLQGADGYTF
TGTGCCATCAGTGGCTTGCAGGGGGCAGATGGCTACACCTTC
>TRBV11-1|12|TRBD1|TRBJ1-1|.
CASSPDRGEAFF
TGTGCCAGCAGCCCTGACAGGGGAGAAGCTTTCTTT
>TRBV7-9|14|TRBD1|TRBJ2-1|.
CASSPGTVSNEQFF
TGTGCCAGCAGCCCTGGGACAGTCTCCAATGAGCAGTTCTTC
>TRBV7-2|19|TRBD2|TRBJ2-5|.
CASSLFSQAGVFSQETQYF
TGTGCCAGCAGCTTATTTAGTCAAGCGGGGGTCTTTTCGCAAGAGACCCAGTACTTC
>TRBV7-9|14|.|TRBJ2-1|.
CASSLAGINNEQFF
TGTGCCAGCAGCTTAGCCGGGATCAACAATGAGCAGTTCTTC
>TRBV2|14|.|TRBJ1-2|.
CASRQRGAGYGYTF
TGTGCCAGCAGGCAACGGGGGGCCGGCTATGGCTACACCTTC
>TRBV7-2|15|.|TRBJ2-3|few
CASSLSGRATDTQYF
TGTGCCAGCAGCTTAAGCGGTCGGGCAACCGATACGCAGTATTTT